The clone carrying this T cell receptor beta chain was observed a few times. This could be a read error, since a much larger clone is one nucleotide away. With a J-beta primer mix and a sample-barcoded 5' primer, a second PCR ran about 6 to 11 cycles. Each cDNA molecule was tagged by a template-switch adaptor that had 12 random nucleotides. TCRdb fed the 5' RACE reads into MiXCR, producing one record per CDR3 protein. This repertoire shows roughly 800,000 distinct CDR3 sequences, 58% found once; its top ten account for approximately 23%. This entry is derived from a study of blood T cells in healthy people across ages. From germline, CDR1 is SGHNT and CDR2 YENEEA. The germline V and J ends were trimmed by 1 base and 5 bases, with 12 bases remaining between them. The CDR3 sequence is 15 residues long.

The sequence came from a man aged 25 to 40 in good health. This chain links TRBV11-3 with TRBJ2-1; D call uncertain. Material: blood. CDR3 protein: CASSLVGSTDNEQFF. DNA of the CDR3: TGTGCCAGCAGCTTAGTCGGATCTACCGACAATGAGCAGTTCTTC.